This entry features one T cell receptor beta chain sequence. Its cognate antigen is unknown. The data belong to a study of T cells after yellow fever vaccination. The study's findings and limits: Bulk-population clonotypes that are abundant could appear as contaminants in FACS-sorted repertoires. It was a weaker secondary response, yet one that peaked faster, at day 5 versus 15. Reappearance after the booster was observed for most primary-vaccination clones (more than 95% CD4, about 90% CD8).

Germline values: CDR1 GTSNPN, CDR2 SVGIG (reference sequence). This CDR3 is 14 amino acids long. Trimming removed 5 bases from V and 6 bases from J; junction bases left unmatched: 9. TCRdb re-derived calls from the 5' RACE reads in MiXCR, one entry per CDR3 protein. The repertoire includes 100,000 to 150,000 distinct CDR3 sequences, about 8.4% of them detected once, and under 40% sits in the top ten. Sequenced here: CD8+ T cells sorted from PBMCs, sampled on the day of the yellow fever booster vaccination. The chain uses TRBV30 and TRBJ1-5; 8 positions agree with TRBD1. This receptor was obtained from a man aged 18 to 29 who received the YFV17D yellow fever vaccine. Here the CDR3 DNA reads TGTGCCTGGGAAGCAGGACAGGGAACTCAGCCCCAGCATTTT. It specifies CAWEAGQGTQPQHF.